Presented here are 20 T cell receptor beta chains from one specimen sequenced in a study of blood T cell repertoires in COVID-19. Data came from immunoSEQ multiplex PCR; TCRdb stores just in-frame clones and leaves some out. The repertoire consists of around 290,000 clones, with approximately 86% occurring once and the leading ten covering about an eighth. Sequencing was performed on peripheral blood. The receptor source for this set is a woman aged 70-85 years with COVID-19, enrolled during active disease.

A note on this clone: This clone may be a read error of a much larger clone one base away. V is TRBV7-9 and J is TRBJ2-5; 8 nucleotides match TRBD1. This CDR3 region has 14 residues. Germline CDR1 reads SEHNR; CDR2 reads FQNEAQ (reference sequence). Trimming cost V 2 bases and J 3 bases; bases outside gene matches: 2. The CDR3 DNA reads TGTGCCAGCAGCTTATCGGACAGGGAAGAGACCCAGTACTTC. It yields the protein CASSLSDREETQYF.

This chain links TRBV4-2 with TRBJ2-5; a possible D gene is TRBD2 (6 bases). Germline-derived CDR1 and CDR2 are LGHNA and YNFKEQ. The CDR3 spans 12 residues. Trimming removed 0 bases from V and 7 bases from J, with 6 bases in between. For the CDR3, the DNA is TGTGCCAGCAGCCAAGAGGAGGGGACCCAGTACTTC. It yields the protein CASSQEEGTQYF.

This clone has only one observation. CDR3 amino acids: CASSLVDSPQYGYTF. The CDR3 nucleotides are TGTGCCAGCAGCTTAGTTGACAGCCCCCAGTATGGCTACACCTTC. V usage is TRBV7-2 and J usage is TRBJ1-2; a possible D gene is TRBD1 (5 bases). Germline V gives CDR1 SGHTA, CDR2 FQGNSA. The CDR3 spans 15 residues. V shed 1 base and J shed 5 bases, with 14 bases lying between them.

The J gene is TRBJ1-1, the V gene TRBV7-2, with D tentatively TRBD1 (6 bases). The V gene lost 5 bases and the J gene lost 0 bases, with 13 bases spanning the gap. CDR1 is SGHTA and CDR2 is FQGNSA in the germline V gene. This CDR3 has 15 amino acids. CDR3 region: CASSPGAGMNTEAFF. CDR3 sequence (DNA): TGTGCCAGCAGCCCAGGGGCAGGGATGAACACTGAAGCTTTCTTT.

The chain recombines TRBV3-1 (or the pseudogene TRBV3-2) with TRBJ1-1; tentative D call: TRBD1 (6 bases). Trimming stripped 1 base from V and 5 bases from J, with 14 bases between. CDR1 and CDR2 from the germline V gene are LGHDT and YNNKEL (reference sequence). This CDR3 has 15 residues. For the CDR3, the DNA is TGTGCCAGCAGCCAAGCCTACAGGGTGGGTACTGAAGCTTTCTTT. Translating it yields CASSQAYRVGTEAFF.

This CDR3 is CASSGTGNSPLHF. As DNA, the CDR3 is TGTGCCAGTAGTGGGACAGGTAATTCACCCCTCCACTTT. The chain employs TRBV19 and TRBJ1-6; 8 positions agree with TRBD1. Germline V lookup: CDR1 LNHDA, CDR2 SQIVND (reference sequence). J was trimmed by 6 bases and V by 5 bases; bases with no gene match: 0. The CDR3 is 13 amino acids.

The CDR3 bases are TGCAGCGTCAGGTCAGCGAACACTGAAGCTTTCTTT. It translates to CSVRSANTEAFF. The V and J genes are TRBV29-1 and TRBJ1-1, with D hard to call. The CDR3 has 12 residues. Germline loops: CDR1 SQVTM, CDR2 ANQGSEA. Trimming stripped 6 bases from V and 1 base from J, with 9 bases between.

The gene calls are TRBV4-1 and TRBJ1-2, with D possibly TRBD1 on 6 matching bases. The CDR3 loop spans 16 amino acids. CDR1 MGHRA and CDR2 YSYEKL come from the germline V gene. Trimming removed 4 bases at V and 4 bases at J, with 19 bases between. CDR3 in amino acids: CASSPGQGRRIYGYTF. CDR3 DNA: TGCGCCAGCAGCCCAGGGCAGGGGCGCAGAATCTATGGCTACACCTTC.

The chain links TRBV5-6 to TRBJ2-4, with a tentative D call TRBD2 (5 bases). This CDR3 is built from 13 residues. CDR1 and CDR2 (germline): SGHDT, YYEEEE. Between the trimmed V and J ends, which lost 6 bases and 5 bases, there was a span of 12 bases. CDR3 in amino acids: CASNTLGENIQYF. DNA of the CDR3: TGTGCCAGCAACACCTTGGGAGAAAACATTCAGTACTTC.

The V and J genes are TRBV7-8 and TRBJ2-5; 10 bases are shared with TRBD2. J was trimmed by 7 bases and V by 1 base; bases with no gene match: 9. The germline gives CDR1 SGHVS, CDR2 FQNEAQ. The CDR3 is 16 amino acids. The CDR3 sequence: CASSLDPSGGRGTQYF. CDR3 nucleotide sequence: TGTGCCAGCAGCTTAGATCCTAGCGGGGGCCGGGGGACCCAGTACTTC. Combining the CDR3 with reference TRBV7-8 and TRBJ2-5 gives the whole variable domain GAGVSQSPRYKVAKRGQDVALRCDPISGHVSLFWYQQALGQGPEFLTYFQNEAQLDKSGLPSDRFFAERPEGSVSTLKIQRTQQEDSAVYLCASSLDPSGGRGTQYFGPGTRLLVL.

The V gene is TRBV5-1, the J gene TRBJ2-3; perhaps TRBD2 as D (5 bases). Trimming took off 0 bases at V and 3 bases at J, with 11 bases between the two ends. Germline V gene lookup returns CDR1 SGHRS and CDR2 YFSETQ. CDR3 length equals 15 residues. CDR3 sequence reads: CASSLDGIGTDTQYF. Written as DNA, the CDR3 is TGCGCCAGCAGCTTGGACGGGATAGGGACAGATACGCAGTATTTT.

V usage is TRBV2 and J usage is TRBJ2-7; the D is unclear. The length of the CDR3 is 15 residues. From germline, CDR1 is SNHLY and CDR2 FYNNEI. With 8 bases removed from V and 3 bases from J, the gap between germline ends came to 20 bases. Here the CDR3 reads CASDLASERYYEQYF. The DNA of the CDR3 is TGTGCCAGCGACTTGGCCAGCGAACGTTACTACGAGCAGTACTTC. The variable domain in full, with the rest retrieved from reference TRBV2 and TRBJ2-7, is EPEVTQTPSHQVTQMGQEVILRCVPISNHLYFYWYRQILGQKVEFLVSFYNNEISEKSEIFDDQFSVERPDGSNFTLKIRSTKLEDSAMYFCASDLASERYYEQYFGPGTRLTVT.

This rearrangement joins TRBV12-2 to TRBJ1-5; whether TRBD1, the table's D call, matches the DNA was not checked. TRBV12-2 is designated a pseudogene. This CDR3 is 22 amino acids long. CDR3 in amino acids: CASRLGLLRHGTSIYSNQPQHF. Written as DNA, the CDR3 is TGTGCAAGTCGCTTAGGCCTTCTGCGACACGGAACCTCAATATATAGCAATCAGCCCCAGCATTTT.

Comment on this clone: The identical CDR3 is also encoded by other nucleotide sequences in the sample. The chain combines TRBV18 with TRBJ2-3; no clear D. The CDR3 extends over 13 amino acids. Germline V CDR1 and CDR2: KGHSH, LQKENI. Trimming pared 3 bases from V and 4 bases from J, leaving 8 bases between. In DNA form, the CDR3 reads TGTGCCAGCTCACCGACCGGAGCAGATACGCAGTATTTT. Translating it yields CASSPTGADTQYF.

The genes are TRBV12-5 and TRBJ2-7; possible D gene TRBD2, 6 bases. Germline CDR1 LGHNT, CDR2 FRNRAP. V was trimmed by 0 bases and J by 6 bases, leaving 21 bases between them. The CDR3 covers 17 residues. The CDR3 DNA follows: TGTGCTAGTGGTTTGGTCTTGGGGCGGGGCGCAAGAGGCGAGCAGTACTTC. Its protein product is CASGLVLGRGARGEQYF.

The chain links TRBV28 to TRBJ1-5; maybe TRBD1 (5 bases). The CDR3 totals 15 residues. Trimming left V 4 bases short and J 3 bases short, with 13 bases between. Per the germline V gene, CDR1 is MDHEN and CDR2 is SYDVKM. The CDR3 reads CASSYGGEANQPQHF. The CDR3 region has the DNA TGTGCCAGCAGTTACGGGGGAGAGGCCAATCAGCCCCAGCATTTT. Full variable domain (remainder filled in from reference TRBV28 and TRBJ1-5): DVKVTQSSRYLVKRTGEKVFLECVQDMDHENMFWYRQDPGLGLRLIYFSYDVKMKEKGDIPEGYSVSREKKERFSLILESASTNQTSMYLCASSYGGEANQPQHFGDGTRLSIL.

The chain combines TRBV27 with TRBJ2-7; TRBD1 might be the D (5 bases). Per germline, CDR1 MNHEY and CDR2 SMNVEV (reference sequence). The ends were cut back, 10 bases at V and 4 bases at J, with 11 bases in the middle. CDR3 size: 11 residues. The DNA of the CDR3 is TGTGCCACACAGGATGGTTACGAGCAGTACTTC. This sequence encodes CATQDGYEQYF.

The chain recombines TRBV6-6 with TRBJ2-5; 8 bases line up with TRBD1. CDR1 is MNHNY, CDR2 SVGAGI, per germline (reference sequence). The V gene end was trimmed by 2 bases and the J gene end by 2 bases; junction bases not matched to a gene: 4. The CDR3 consists of 15 residues. DNA of the CDR3: TGTGCCAGCAGTTACCCGGGGACAGGACAAGAGACCCAGTACTTC. Amino acids: CASSYPGTGQETQYF.

The V gene is TRBV30, the J gene TRBJ1-3; D is unresolved. There are 13 residues in the CDR3. Germline V gives CDR1 GTSNPN, CDR2 SVGIG (reference sequence). The CDR3 DNA follows: TGTGCTTCGAGGGAACCCTCTGGAAACACCATATATTTT. As protein: CASREPSGNTIYF.

The rearrangement uses TRBV7-2 and TRBJ1-4, with D maybe TRBD1 (5 bases). V lost 4 bases, J lost 10 bases, and 13 bases lay in between. The CDR3 is made up of 13 amino acids. The germline V gene encodes CDR1 SGHTA and CDR2 FQGNSA. CDR3 nucleotide sequence: TGTGCCAGCAGCTCTCGGACACCCCGAAAACTGTTTTTT. Its translation: CASSSRTPRKLFF.